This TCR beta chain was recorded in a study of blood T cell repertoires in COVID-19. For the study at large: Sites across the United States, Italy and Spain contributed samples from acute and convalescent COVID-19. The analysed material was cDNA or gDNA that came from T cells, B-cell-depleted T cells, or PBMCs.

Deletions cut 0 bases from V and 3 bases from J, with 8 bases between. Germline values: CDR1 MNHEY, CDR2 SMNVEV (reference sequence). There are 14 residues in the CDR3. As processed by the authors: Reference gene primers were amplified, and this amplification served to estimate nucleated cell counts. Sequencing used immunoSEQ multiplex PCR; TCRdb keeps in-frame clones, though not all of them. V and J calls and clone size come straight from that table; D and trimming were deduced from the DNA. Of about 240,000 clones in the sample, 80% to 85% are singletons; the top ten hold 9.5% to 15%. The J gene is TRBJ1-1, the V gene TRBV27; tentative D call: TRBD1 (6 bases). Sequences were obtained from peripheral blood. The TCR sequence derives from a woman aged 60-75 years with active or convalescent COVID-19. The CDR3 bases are TGTGCCAGCAGTTTATCAAGGGGGTACACTGAAGCTTTCTTT. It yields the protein CASSLSRGYTEAFF.